Below, 23 T cell receptor beta chains from the same sample are listed, as sequenced in a study of early T cells in non-severe SARS-CoV-2 infection. Each CDR3 protein is one row after TCRdb ran MiXCR on the 5' RACE reads. The sample includes about 80,000 distinct CDR3 sequences, less than 15% of them seen just once. The material was whole blood, obtained at baseline. The receptors come from an adult who was a healthcare worker with PCR-confirmed SARS-CoV-2 infection or an uninfected control (not recorded which). The donor label of this sample is uncertain.

The table lists this clonotype with many counts. The chain has TRBV7-9 and TRBJ2-5; D is ambiguous. The V gene's germline CDR1 is SEHNR and CDR2 FQNEAQ (reference sequence). The CDR3 totals 12 residues. Trimming shortened V by 2 bases and J by 5 bases, and 6 bases separated the two germline ends. CDR3 nucleotides: TGTGCCAGCAGCTTAATAGTCGAGACCCAGTACTTC. This gives the protein CASSLIVETQYF.

This clonotype was picked up a small number of times. This chain links TRBV2 with TRBJ2-3; 8 nucleotides line up with TRBD2. The CDR3 is 16 amino acids. V was pared by 2 bases and J by 5 bases, with 9 bases of the junction left unmatched. Germline CDR1 and CDR2: SNHLY and FYNNEI. This CDR3 is CASSEIAGSVEDTQYF. DNA for the CDR3: TGTGCCAGCAGTGAAATAGCGGGGTCGGTCGAAGATACGCAGTATTTT.

This clonotype was seen repeatedly, ten times or more. The genes are TRBV2 and TRBJ2-3, with TRBD2 as a possible D gene (5 bases). Between the trimmed V and J ends, which lost 5 bases and 1 base, there was a span of 10 bases. The CDR3 is 14 residues long. Germline CDR1 SNHLY, CDR2 FYNNEI. This chain's CDR3 is CASSYPEGTDTQYF. CDR3 bases: TGTGCCAGCAGTTACCCGGAGGGCACAGATACGCAGTATTTT.

The V and J genes are TRBV20-1 and TRBJ2-7; D not resolved. CDR3 length: 11 amino acids. V lost 1 base to trimming and J lost 7 bases, with 8 bases between them. CDR1 and CDR2 from the germline V gene are DFQATT and SNEGSKA (reference sequence). The CDR3 loop reads CSARVAREQYF. The CDR3 region has the DNA TGCAGTGCTAGAGTCGCGCGAGAGCAGTACTTC.

J is TRBJ2-3 and V is TRBV9; 7 positions match TRBD1. CDR3 length: 13 residues. V trimming: 6 bases; J trimming: 3 bases; junction bases outside the gene matches: 4. CDR1 is SGDLS, CDR2 YYNGEE, per germline. The CDR3 DNA follows: TGTGCCAGCAACAGGGGTTTAACAGATACGCAGTATTTT. Protein sequence: CASNRGLTDTQYF.

This clonotype was observed at least ten times. CDR3 in amino acids: CASSRGTGSSLAKNIQYF. The CDR3 coding sequence is TGCGCCAGCAGCCGGGGGACAGGGTCATCCCTGGCCAAAAACATTCAGTACTTC. This chain joins TRBV4-3 and TRBJ2-4, with 9 bases fitting TRBD1. The V gene end was trimmed by 4 bases and the J gene end by 1 base; junction bases not matched to a gene: 11. This CDR3 contains 18 residues. Germline V gives CDR1 LGHNA, CDR2 YSLEER.

This rearrangement joins TRBV7-2 to TRBJ2-5; D might be TRBD1 (6 bases). The CDR3 has 13 amino acids. V was pared by 4 bases and J by 2 bases, with 8 bases between. Per the germline V gene, CDR1 is SGHTA and CDR2 is FQGNSA. The CDR3, as DNA: TGTGCCAGCAGCTGGACAGTTCAAGAGACCCAGTACTTC. Translating it yields CASSWTVQETQYF.

This clonotype has just a few counts. V and J are TRBV11-2 and TRBJ2-7, with D tentatively TRBD1 (6 bases). The germline CDR1 and CDR2 sequences are SGHAT and FQNNGV. The V end was cut by 6 bases, the J end by 6 bases, with 12 bases between. The CDR3 consists of 12 residues. The CDR3 region has the DNA TGTGCCAGCAGTTGGACAGCTCGCGAGCAGTACTTC. Amino acid sequence: CASSWTAREQYF.

This clonotype came up many times. The DNA for the CDR3 is TGTGCCAGTAGTTCCCTCAGGGAGAGCTCCTACAATGAGCAGTTCTTC. It translates to CASSSLRESSYNEQFF. This chain connects TRBV19 to TRBJ2-1; tentatively, D is TRBD1 or TRBD2 (5 bases each). CDR1 is LNHDA and CDR2 is SQIVND in the germline V gene (reference sequence). The CDR3 is made up of 16 amino acids. Trimming removed 5 bases from V and 0 bases from J, with 14 bases in between.

V usage is TRBV6-1 and J usage is TRBJ2-7; 8 nucleotides line up with TRBD1. V trimming: 3 bases; J trimming: 3 bases; junction bases outside the gene matches: 13. This CDR3 spans 17 amino acids. The V gene's germline CDR1 is MNHNS and CDR2 SASEGT. The CDR3 spells CASSDPSRTGRSYEQYF. DNA of the CDR3: TGTGCCAGCAGTGATCCCTCTCGGACAGGGAGGAGCTACGAGCAGTACTTC.

Only a few counts were recorded for this clonotype. This chain connects TRBV2 to TRBJ2-2; D is undetermined. The CDR3 extends over 13 amino acids. CDR1 is SNHLY and CDR2 is FYNNEI in the germline V gene. Trimming took 3 bases from V and 6 from J, leaving 8 bases between them. The DNA for the CDR3 is TGTGCCAGCAGTGATATCCGCGCCGGGGAGCTGTTTTTT. It yields the protein CASSDIRAGELFF.

This sequence joins TRBV5-1 and TRBJ2-1; TRBD1 aligns across 8 bases. The V gene end was trimmed by 4 bases and the J gene end by 5 bases; junction bases not matched to a gene: 8. The CDR3 runs 15 residues. The germline CDR1 and CDR2 sequences are SGHRS and YFSETQ. The CDR3 loop reads CASSDGQGPNNEQFF. Written as DNA, the CDR3 is TGCGCCAGCAGCGACGGACAGGGACCGAACAATGAGCAGTTCTTC.

The chain employs TRBV4-3 and TRBJ1-1; weak D call: TRBD1 (5 bases). Trimming shortened V by 4 bases and J by 4 bases, and 13 bases separated the two germline ends. This CDR3 has 14 residues. Germline V gives CDR1 LGHNA, CDR2 YSLEER. The CDR3 nucleotides are TGCGCCAGCAGCCTGGAGGGGACTGGCACTGAAGCTTTCTTT. The encoded protein is CASSLEGTGTEAFF.

This clonotype was seen a handful of times. This chain connects TRBV5-6 to TRBJ2-3; tentatively, D is TRBD2 (7 bases). The ends were cut back, 5 bases at V and 3 bases at J, with 13 bases in the middle. The germline CDR1 and CDR2 sequences are SGHDT and YYEEEE. The CDR3 runs 14 residues. The CDR3 sequence: CASRRGQVTDTQYF. DNA for the CDR3: TGTGCCAGCAGGCGGGGGCAGGTGACAGATACGCAGTATTTT.

This clonotype has more than one count but fewer than ten. The chain couples TRBV10-3 to TRBJ2-7; D is unclear. The V and J ends lost 6 bases and 0 bases respectively, with 15 bases between them. The CDR3 is made up of 15 amino acids. Germline V lookup: CDR1 ENHRY, CDR2 SYGVKD. In nucleotides, the CDR3 is TGTGCCATCAGCAAGATGACGGTCAGCTCCTACGAGCAGTACTTC. Protein: CAISKMTVSSYEQYF.

This clonotype was picked up a small number of times. This chain connects TRBV4-1 to TRBJ2-1; 7 positions match TRBD2. J was trimmed by 4 bases and V by 2 bases; bases with no gene match: 8. The CDR3 is 16 residues long. Germline V gene lookup returns CDR1 MGHRA and CDR2 YSYEKL. CDR3 sequence reads: CASSQRAASGYNEQFF. CDR3 nucleotide sequence: TGCGCCAGCAGCCAAAGGGCGGCTAGCGGTTACAATGAGCAGTTCTTC.

Turning to this clonotype: The junction does not match germline at one end; this may be a read error. This sequence joins TRBV18 and TRBJ1-1, with a weak D call TRBD1 (5 bases). CDR1 and CDR2 (germline): KGHSH, LQKENI. CDR3 length equals 14 residues. The CDR3 region is CASSPQQVNTEVFF. The CDR3 coding sequence is TGTGCCAGCTCACCACAACAGGTGAACACTGAAGTTTTCTTT. The full variable domain, with the rest looked up from reference TRBV18 and TRBJ1-1, is NAGVMQNPRHLVRRRGQEARLRCSPMKGHSHVYWYRQLPEEGLKFMVYLQKENIIDESGMPKERFSAEFPKEGPSILRIQQVVRGDSAAYFCASSPQQVNTEVFFGQGTRLTVV.

This rearrangement joins TRBV7-7 to TRBJ2-5; the D is unclear. Germline assignment: CDR1 SSHAT and CDR2 FNYEAQ (reference sequence). The CDR3 length is 13 residues. Trimming pared 5 bases from V and 5 bases from J, leaving 12 bases between. CDR3 residues: CASSTTPAETQYF. The CDR3 DNA reads as TGTGCCAGCAGCACAACTCCCGCCGAGACCCAGTACTTC.

This clonotype has ten or more counts. The chain uses TRBV6-2 or TRBV6-3 and TRBJ2-1, with 7 nucleotides matching TRBD2. After removal of 6 bases from V and 8 bases from J, the junction contained 10 bases not matched to a gene. The germline V gene has CDR1 MNHEY and CDR2 SVGEGT. This CDR3 has 14 amino acids. The CDR3 loop is CASRSHKGRDEQFF. The CDR3 DNA sequence: TGTGCCAGCAGATCACATAAAGGGAGGGATGAGCAGTTCTTC.

The chain combines TRBV28 with TRBJ1-2; D call uncertain. Trimming removed 8 bases from V and 2 bases from J, with 15 bases in between. Germline V CDR1 and CDR2: MDHEN, SYDVKM. This CDR3 is built from 14 residues. The CDR3 coding sequence is TGTGCCAGCCGCCAGGATTTGACGAACTATGGCTACACCTTC. This encodes CASRQDLTNYGYTF.

The rearrangement links TRBV18 to TRBJ1-6, with no clear D. Germline V gene data show CDR1 as KGHSH and CDR2 as LQKENI. V gave up 0 bases and J gave up 8 bases, with 11 bases separating them. The CDR3 spans 15 residues. The CDR3 coding sequence is TGTGCCAGCTCACCACCGAGTCGGGCGTATTCACCCCTCCACTTT. It yields the protein CASSPPSRAYSPLHF.

The chain joins TRBV4-3 to TRBJ1-5; D is possibly TRBD1 (5 bases). CDR3 length: 12 residues. The germline V and J ends were trimmed by 7 bases and 11 bases, with 15 bases remaining between them. Germline CDR1 LGHNA, CDR2 YSLEER. The CDR3 protein is CASNSWGRSQHF. As DNA, the CDR3 is TGCGCCAGCAACAGCTGGGGGAGATCCCAGCATTTT.

This clonotype was seen many times. The chain combines TRBV11-2 with TRBJ2-7; TRBD1 is a possible D gene (6 bases). This CDR3 contains 13 residues. The V end was cut by 6 bases, the J end by 4 bases, with 13 bases between. Germline V lookup: CDR1 SGHAT, CDR2 FQNNGV. The CDR3 spells CASRAQGTYEQYF. The CDR3 region has the DNA TGTGCCAGCAGGGCACAGGGAACGTACGAGCAGTACTTC.